This entry concerns a single T cell receptor beta chain. J lost 7 bases, V lost 5 bases, and 14 bases had no gene match. Germline lookup yields CDR1 MNHNS and CDR2 SASEGT. The CDR3 sequence is 16 residues long. The data are from a study of CD8 T cells in Susac syndrome. It was with random hexamers that about 0.45 to 1 ug RNA was reverse transcribed. TCRdb fed the immunoSEQ multiplex PCR reads into MiXCR, producing one record per CDR3 protein. The sample has about 200,000 distinct CDR3 sequences; roughly 92% are singletons. This clonotype was sampled from a human donor with multiple sclerosis. The chain recombines TRBV6-1 with TRBJ1-2, with 9 bases matching TRBD1. The source material was CD8+ T cells from PBMCs. The CDR3 bases are TGTGCCAGCAGTCTTTACCGCGGACAGGGGAATGCTGGCTACACCTTC. Its protein is CASSLYRGQGNAGYTF.